The source of this TCR beta chain is a study of Ad26.COV2.S vaccination and SARS-CoV-2 variants. On the study more broadly: Donor was assigned to the Ad26.COV2.S arm of trial COV1001.

General study findings and limits: Placebo recipients and vaccine recipients were similar in non-spike TCR breadth. Substantial breadth in spike-specific CD8+ and CD4+ T cell responses was reportedly seen after vaccination.

Sample treatment: about 20 received Ad26.COV2.S at low or high dose, single or two shots; about 5 received placebo; per-sample allocation not given. On day 63 after the first injection, vaccine and placebo recipients gave samples. On this clone itself: As yet, its antigen is unknown.

Trimming pared 1 base from V and 5 bases from J, leaving 11 bases between. The germline V gene has CDR1 SGHAT and CDR2 FQNNGV. This CDR3 has 15 amino acids. Sequencing used immunoSEQ multiplex PCR; TCRdb keeps in-frame clones, though not all of them. The sample has some 370,000 clones, about four fifths seen once; the top ten hold about 7.4%. The rearrangement links TRBV11-2 to TRBJ2-2, with D perhaps matching TRBD1 (6 bases). The clonotype originates from a person between 18 and 65 years old who received the Ad26.COV2.S COVID-19 vaccine or a placebo. The input for sequencing was peripheral blood, taken in a trial of Ad26.COV2.S vaccine versus placebo. CDR3 in amino acids: CASSLGGPVTGELFF. The CDR3 nucleotides are TGTGCCAGCAGCTTAGGGGGGCCGGTAACCGGGGAGCTGTTTTTT.